This TCR beta chain was sequenced in a study of OX40 agonist ivuxolimab in advanced cancers. About the study: The patients got ivuxolimab, which is an agonistic anti-OX40 (CD134) antibody.

Sequencing used immunoSEQ multiplex PCR; TCRdb keeps in-frame clones, though not all of them. The table includes about 58,000 clones, approximately 88% detected once. As to this clone: The antigen remains undetermined.

CDR1 is SGHTA and CDR2 is FQGNSA in the germline V gene. Trimming left V 5 bases short and J 1 base short, with 11 bases between. This CDR3 has 14 amino acids. Study conclusions and caveats: Average numbers of expanded clones were greater in CD8+ T cells than in CD4+.

This TCR derives from an adult with an advanced solid tumor such as melanoma, head and neck, liver or kidney cancer. V usage is TRBV7-2 and J usage is TRBJ1-1; tentatively, D is TRBD1 (5 bases). Material: CD4+ or CD8+ T cells sorted from blood, obtained in a trial of the OX40 agonist ivuxolimab. CDR3 protein: CASSHGHQNTEAFF. CDR3 sequence (DNA): TGTGCCAGCAGCCACGGACACCAGAACACTGAAGCTTTCTTT. Full variable domain (missing parts from reference TRBV7-2 and TRBJ1-1): GAGVSQSPSNKVTEKGKDVELRCDPISGHTALYWYRQSLGQGLEFLIYFQGNSAPDKSGLPSDRFSAERTGGSVSTLTIQRTQQEDSAVYLCASSHGHQNTEAFFGQGTRLTVV.